The 3 T cell receptor beta chains listed next were all sequenced from one sample in a study of blood T cell repertoires in COVID-19. TCRdb's copy holds only in-frame clones and misses some; the assay was immunoSEQ multiplex PCR. The data contain approximately 230,000 clones, roughly 80% of them seen just once; the ten biggest clones take up over 7.5%. Sequencing was done on a sample of peripheral blood. The origin of the receptors is a man aged 80 or over with acute or convalescent COVID-19.

This clone has more than one count but fewer than ten. This chain uses TRBV19 with TRBJ1-1, with 7 bases lining up with TRBD1. This CDR3 is built from 15 residues. Unmatched junction bases numbered 11, after V lost 7 bases and J lost 3 bases. Germline assignment: CDR1 LNHDA and CDR2 SQIVND (reference sequence). The CDR3 protein is CASKEVGGEDTEAFF. The CDR3 DNA is TGTGCCAGTAAGGAGGTAGGGGGCGAGGACACTGAAGCTTTCTTT.

The sample holds one count of this clone. This chain uses TRBV6-5 with TRBJ2-3; 9 positions match TRBD2. V shed 7 bases, J shed 6 bases, and the junction held 8 bases outside the gene matches. The CDR3 totals 14 residues. Germline CDR1 and CDR2: MNHEY and SVGAGI. CDR3 in DNA: TGTGCCAGCAATAGCGGGGGCCGAGAGGATACGCAGTATTTT. Protein product: CASNSGGREDTQYF.

The chain uses TRBV2 and TRBJ1-4, with TRBD1 identical over 11 bases. This CDR3 is 17 amino acids long. Losses at the gene ends were 7 bases for V and 8 bases for J; bases not matched to a gene: 15. CDR1 is SNHLY and CDR2 is FYNNEI in the germline V gene. The CDR3 reads CASKFPGQGGQKEKLFF. The CDR3 DNA follows: TGTGCCAGCAAATTTCCGGGACAGGGGGGTCAAAAGGAAAAACTGTTTTTT.